This paragraph reports one T cell receptor (beta chain). V was pared by 5 bases and J by 2 bases, with 13 bases between. Germline V gene lookup returns CDR1 SGHTA and CDR2 FQGNSA. The CDR3 spans 14 residues. Sequencing used immunoSEQ multiplex PCR; TCRdb keeps in-frame clones, though not all of them. The sample holds 2 million to 2.5 million clones, 85% to 95% seen once. This sample stems from a study of shared clonotypes between healthy human individuals. Source material: naive CD4+ T cells from PBMCs. The subset is: CD45RA+ positively selected. The chain uses TRBV7-2 and TRBJ2-7; D not certain. The sequence was collected from a man younger than 35 in good health. Some clones in this sample may be carry-over from other donors' samples. The CDR3 DNA follows: TGTGCCAGCAGCCCCCGGGCCCGTGCCTACGAGCAGTACTTC. As protein: CASSPRARAYEQYF.